Listed here is a single T cell receptor (beta chain). This sample is drawn from a study of blood T cell repertoires in COVID-19. Study context: PBMCs, B-cell-depleted T cells, or T cells were the source of the cDNA or gDNA that made up the material.

TCRdb keeps only in-frame clones here, not all; method: immunoSEQ multiplex PCR. The sample includes tens of thousands of clones, roughly 80% of them seen just once. CDR1 is SGDLS and CDR2 is YYNGEE in the germline V gene. The V end was cut by 0 bases, the J end by 2 bases, with 12 bases between. The CDR3 has 15 residues. This receptor was obtained from a man aged 45-60 years with COVID-19, enrolled during active disease. This chain joins TRBV9 and TRBJ2-7, with a weak D call TRBD2 (5 bases). The sample consisted of peripheral blood. CDR3 region: CASSVAQAVTYEQYF. The CDR3 DNA follows: TGTGCCAGCAGCGTAGCCCAAGCGGTTACCTACGAGCAGTACTTC.